These T cell receptor beta chains were read from a single sample in a study of blood T cells in healthy people across ages. TCRdb re-called the 5' RACE reads with MiXCR, one entry per CDR3 protein. The sample includes more than 750,000 distinct CDR3 sequences, 25% to 35% seen only once; the top ten take about 9.4%. This sample also appeared in a second study, on T cells of mothers and their children.

Material: blood. These receptors came from a woman in her forties in good health. Each CDR3 is given with its conserved first and last residue. Each record gives: clone size, V gene, J gene, D gene, CDR3 length, CDR3 protein, CDR3 DNA. A D gene is named only where the DNA matches it firmly. Part of the rows lack a size; the others show once, few, many or a class for expanded clones.

-,TRBV6-5,TRBJ2-7,-,14,CASSPAPSLYEQYF,TGTGCCAGCAGTCCGGCCCCCTCCCTGTACGAGCAGTACTTC
-,TRBV5-1,TRBJ1-1,-,14,CASSQNGESTEAFF,TGCGCCAGCAGCCAGAATGGGGAATCGACTGAAGCTTTCTTT
-,TRBV4-1,TRBJ2-5,-,15,CASSQAVGDQETQYF,TGCGCCAGCAGCCAAGCGGTGGGGGACCAAGAGACCCAGTACTTC
-,TRBV10-3,TRBJ1-2,-,14,CAISELGRSYGYTF,TGTGCCATCAGTGAGCTCGGACGGTCCTATGGCTACACCTTC
-,TRBV5-1,TRBJ2-1,TRBD1,14,CASSLPGGSNEQFF,TGCGCCAGCAGCCTCCCAGGGGGCTCAAATGAGCAGTTCTTC
many,TRBV5-1,TRBJ1-2,-,14,CASSSTGPSYGYTF,TGCGCCAGCAGCTCAACGGGACCCAGCTATGGCTACACCTTC
-,TRBV6-6,TRBJ1-1,-,11,CVSSRNTEAFF,TGTGTCAGCAGCAGGAACACTGAAGCTTTCTTT
-,TRBV28,TRBJ2-7,-,15,CASSPRLVLDYEQYF,TGTGCCAGCAGTCCGCGACTAGTTCTAGATTACGAGCAGTACTTC
-,TRBV14,TRBJ2-5,-,14,CASRSTGTTLTQYF,TGTGCCAGCAGATCCACCGGGACCACCCTCACCCAGTACTTC
-,TRBV9,TRBJ2-3,TRBD1,16,CASSPGTVPITDTQYF,TGTGCCAGCAGCCCCGGGACAGTCCCGATCACAGATACGCAGTATTTT
-,TRBV5-1,TRBJ2-3,-,16,CASSYPRGSPADTQYF,TGCGCCAGCAGCTACCCAAGGGGGTCCCCGGCAGATACGCAGTATTTT
-,TRBV30,TRBJ1-5,-,13,CAWSVQGIQPQHF,TGTGCCTGGAGTGTCCAGGGAATTCAGCCCCAGCATTTT
-,TRBV29-1,TRBJ2-7,-,13,CSALQAIPYEQYF,TGCAGCGCCCTACAAGCGATCCCCTACGAGCAGTACTTC
-,TRBV28,TRBJ1-2,TRBD1,14,CASSYTGTGGGYTF,TGTGCCAGCAGCTATACCGGGACAGGGGGCGGCTACACCTTC
-,TRBV20-1,TRBJ2-3,-,14,CSARVKWGADTQYF,TGCAGTGCTAGAGTAAAATGGGGGGCAGATACGCAGTATTTT